The source of this T cell receptor beta chain is a study of blood T cell repertoires in COVID-19. Whole-study context: Samples representing acute and convalescent COVID-19 were sourced from the United States, Italy and Spain. Sources were T cells, B-cell-depleted T cells, or PBMCs; the material itself was cDNA or gDNA.

Original processing notes: The authors estimated nucleated cell counts from reference gene primer amplification. Sequenced by immunoSEQ multiplex PCR; TCRdb stores in-frame clones only, minus some. V, J and clone size were drawn from that table, and D and trimming were deduced from the DNA. The sample has 80,000 to 100,000 clones, around 75% seen once; the top ten hold around a quarter. Germline CDR1 reads LNHDA; CDR2 reads SQIVND (reference sequence). The germline V and J ends were trimmed by 1 base and 7 bases, with 16 bases remaining between them. CDR3 length: 16 residues. Sequenced input: peripheral blood. The TCR was taken from a man aged 65 to 85 with acute or convalescent COVID-19. The rearrangement joins TRBV19 to TRBJ1-4; D uncertain. The CDR3 is CASSIVRYGLGEKLFF. Here the CDR3 DNA reads TGTGCCAGTAGTATAGTCCGTTACGGTCTTGGTGAAAAACTGTTTTTT.